The present TCR beta chain was sequenced within a study of PD-1 blockade in classical Hodgkin lymphoma. Study-wide background: Patients were given intravenous nivolumab, 3 mg/kg, every 2 weeks.

The patients all showed relapse after autologous stem cell transplantation, while their brentuximab vedotin exposure varied. Clones were sequenced by immunoSEQ multiplex PCR, and TCRdb holds only the in-frame ones, with some missing. This sample carries 29,000 or so clones, 71% of them seen once, and the ten largest clones take over 2.5%. This clonotype originated in a human donor with classical Hodgkin lymphoma. The input for sequencing was peripheral blood mononuclear cells (PBMCs), taken before the second cycle of nivolumab.

CDR3 DNA: TGCGCCAGCCTCTCAGGGGCGTCAGAGACCCAGTACTTC. It codes for CASLSGASETQYF. The genes are TRBV23-1 and TRBJ2-5, with a tentative D call TRBD1 (6 bases). TRBV23-1 carries the ORF label, with uncertain function. Trimming removed 8 bases from V and 4 bases from J, with 14 bases in between. The length of the CDR3 is 13 residues.